These 18 T cell receptor beta chains were all obtained from the same sample, sequenced in a study of cytomegalovirus exposure and HLA in healthy donors. PCR was performed using 60 Vbeta and 13 Jbeta primers. Produced via immunoSEQ multiplex PCR; TCRdb's table is partial and in-frame only. The top ten clones hold 13% to 15% of a sample with some 180,000 clones, around 78% of them seen once. The sequenced sample consisted of PBMCs. The receptors here all came from a woman aged 30 to 39 in good health and CMV-seropositive.

This chain uses TRBV7-9 with TRBJ2-2; 9 bases match TRBD1. V gave up 2 bases and J gave up 7 bases; unmatched junction bases: 11. Per the germline V gene, CDR1 is SEHNR and CDR2 is FQNEAQ (reference sequence). The CDR3 has 17 residues. CDR3: CASSLKGQGPSNGELFF. DNA for the CDR3: TGTGCCAGCAGCTTAAAGGGACAGGGCCCCTCTAACGGGGAGCTGTTTTTT.

This clone occurred a few times. The gene calls are TRBV6-1 and TRBJ2-1; 8 nucleotides match TRBD1. This CDR3 region has 15 residues. V was pared by 6 bases and J by 7 bases, with 11 bases of the junction left unmatched. The germline V gene encodes CDR1 MNHNS and CDR2 SASEGT. CDR3 in DNA: TGTGCCAGCAGAACGAACAGGGGGACAGAAAATGAGCAGTTCTTC. Translation gives CASRTNRGTENEQFF.

This clone was observed a few times. The chain combines TRBV11-3 with TRBJ2-7; 9 nucleotides line up with TRBD1. V shed 5 bases and J 0 bases; nucleotides not matched to a gene: 8. This CDR3 is built from 16 residues. The germline CDR1 and CDR2 sequences are SGHNT and YENEEA. The CDR3 protein is CASSGAGTGSSYEQYF. The CDR3 DNA follows: TGTGCCAGCAGCGGAGCCGGGACAGGGAGCTCCTACGAGCAGTACTTC.

This clone was counted once. CDR3 protein: CASSLEAGHKYEQYF. The CDR3 nucleotides are TGTGCCAGCAGCTTAGAGGCGGGGCATAAATACGAGCAGTACTTC. The chain combines TRBV7-9 with TRBJ2-7, with D perhaps matching TRBD2 (6 bases). Trimming left V 1 base short and J 4 bases short, with 14 bases between. The V gene's germline CDR1 is SEHNR and CDR2 FQNEAQ (reference sequence). The CDR3 runs 15 residues.

This chain uses TRBV5-1 with TRBJ1-6, with 9 bases that match TRBD1. CDR3 length: 15 amino acids. V lost 4 bases to trimming and J lost 6 bases; unmatched junction nucleotides: 5. From germline, CDR1 is SGHRS and CDR2 YFSETQ. For the CDR3, the DNA is TGCGCCAGCAGCCAGTGGACAGGGGCTAATTCACCCCTCCACTTT. It specifies CASSQWTGANSPLHF.

The rearrangement links TRBV28 to TRBJ2-4, with TRBD2 identical over 9 bases. The V gene end was trimmed by 2 bases and the J gene end by 8 bases; junction bases not matched to a gene: 7. CDR3 length: 15 residues. Germline loops: CDR1 MDHEN, CDR2 SYDVKM. Here the CDR3 DNA reads TGTGCCAGCAGTTTAAAGGCTAGCGGGGCTGACATTCAGTACTTC. Encoded protein: CASSLKASGADIQYF.

The CDR3 spells CASSQELRDEQFF. DNA for the CDR3: TGTGCCAGCAGCCAAGAGTTACGGGATGAGCAGTTCTTC. The chain couples TRBV4-2 to TRBJ2-1; D is unclear. Trimming pared 0 bases from V and 8 bases from J, leaving 8 bases between. This CDR3 region has 13 residues. Germline assignment: CDR1 LGHNA and CDR2 YNFKEQ.

The chain has TRBV5-1 and TRBJ1-3; 11 bases agree with TRBD1. There are 16 residues in the CDR3. The trim removed 3 bases at V and 8 bases at J, leaving 10 bases unmatched. CDR1 and CDR2 from the germline V gene are SGHRS and YFSETQ. The CDR3 sequence: CASSSRTGTGGHTIYF. CDR3 in DNA: TGCGCCAGCAGCTCTAGAACCGGGACAGGGGGACACACCATATATTTT.

This chain uses TRBV4-2 with TRBJ2-2, with D uncertain. V was trimmed by 3 bases and J by 2 bases, leaving 4 bases between them. The CDR3 extends over 13 amino acids. CDR1 LGHNA and CDR2 YNFKEQ come from the germline V gene. The CDR3 is CASSQRNTGELFF. CDR3 bases: TGTGCCAGCAGCCAGCGTAACACCGGGGAGCTGTTTTTT.

The genes are TRBV9 and TRBJ1-1, with D perhaps matching TRBD1 (5 bases). CDR1 is SGDLS, CDR2 YYNGEE, per germline. The CDR3 runs to 17 residues. The V end lost 3 bases, the J end lost 0 bases, and 18 bases lay between the germline ends. CDR3 region: CASSAGVGENMNTEAFF. For the CDR3, the DNA is TGTGCCAGCAGCGCGGGGGTTGGTGAGAACATGAACACTGAAGCTTTCTTT. The variable domain in full, with the rest retrieved from reference TRBV9 and TRBJ1-1, is DSGVTQTPKHLITATGQRVTLRCSPRSGDLSVYWYQQSLDQGLQFLIQYYNGEERAKGNILERFSAQQFPDLHSELNLSSLELGDSALYFCASSAGVGENMNTEAFFGQGTRLTVV.

The CDR3 loop reads CASRRGLPHEDEQYF. As DNA, the CDR3 is TGTGCCAGCAGAAGAGGACTGCCGCATGAAGACGAGCAGTACTTC. The V gene is TRBV6-5, the J gene TRBJ2-7; a possible D gene is TRBD2 (5 bases). Germline V gene lookup returns CDR1 MNHEY and CDR2 SVGAGI. This CDR3 comprises 15 residues. V lost 6 bases to trimming and J lost 5 bases, with 20 bases between them.

This clone was counted a single time. The chain employs TRBV11-3 and TRBJ1-2, with TRBD1 matching 7 bases. The CDR3 is 13 amino acids. The ends lost 3 bases at V and 7 bases at J; junction bases unmatched: 5. Germline V gene sequence: CDR1 SGHNT, CDR2 YENEEA. The CDR3 loop is CASSFDRAGGYTF. CDR3 nucleotide sequence: TGTGCCAGCAGCTTCGACAGGGCGGGTGGCTACACCTTC. Full variable domain (rest looked up from reference TRBV11-3 and TRBJ1-2): EAGVVQSPRYKIIEKKQPVAFWCNPISGHNTLYWYLQNLGQGPELLIRYENEEAVDDSQLPKDRFSAERLKGVDSTLKIQPAELGDSAVYLCASSFDRAGGYTFGSGTRLTVV.

This sequence joins TRBV5-1 and TRBJ1-4, with a weak D call TRBD1 (5 bases). CDR3 length: 16 amino acids. CDR1 and CDR2 from the germline V gene are SGHRS and YFSETQ. The V end was cut by 0 bases, the J end by 6 bases, with 15 bases between. The CDR3 protein is CASSLAGRGRDEKLFF. As DNA, the CDR3 is TGCGCCAGCAGCTTGGCCGGTAGGGGCCGCGATGAAAAACTGTTTTTT.

This chain joins TRBV15 and TRBJ1-5; no definite D call. The ends were cut back, 1 base at V and 4 bases at J, with 5 bases in the middle. The CDR3 totals 13 residues. The V gene's germline CDR1 is LNHNV and CDR2 YYDKDF (reference sequence). The CDR3 bases are TGTGCCACCAGCAGAGCCCTTAATCAGCCCCAGCATTTT. It yields the protein CATSRALNQPQHF.

For this clone: One end of the junction is discordant with germline, which a read error may explain. V is TRBV11-3 and J is TRBJ2-1, with 8 positions matching TRBD2. Germline lookup yields CDR1 SGHNT and CDR2 YENEEA. This CDR3 is 13 amino acids long. The CDR3 DNA reads as TGTGCCAGCAGCCAGTCTACTAGCGGCGAGCTGTTCTTC. Protein product: CASSQSTSGELFF.

A few counts support this clone. The chain has TRBV28 and TRBJ1-5; the D is unclear. Trimming took 5 bases from V and 2 from J, leaving 13 bases between them. Germline values: CDR1 MDHEN, CDR2 SYDVKM. The CDR3 has 15 residues. This CDR3 is CASSLFGVGNQPQHF. The CDR3 bases are TGTGCCAGCAGTCTTTTCGGTGTTGGCAATCAGCCCCAGCATTTT.

J is TRBJ2-6 and V is TRBV7-3; D is unclear. The CDR3 loop spans 17 amino acids. Between the trimmed V and J ends, which lost 3 bases and 1 base, there was a span of 13 bases. The germline V gene has CDR1 SGHTA and CDR2 FQGTGA. The CDR3 spells CASSFGPVESGANVLTF. The CDR3 DNA reads as TGTGCCAGCAGCTTCGGCCCCGTGGAGTCTGGGGCCAACGTCCTGACTTTC. The whole variable domain, remainder taken from reference TRBV7-3 and TRBJ2-6, is GAGVSQTPSNKVTEKGKYVELRCDPISGHTALYWYRQSLGQGPEFLIYFQGTGAADDSGLPNDRFFAVRPEGSVSTLKIQRTERGDSAVYLCASSFGPVESGANVLTFGAGSRLTVL.

This chain connects TRBV5-1 to TRBJ2-4; 10 bases are shared with TRBD1. V shed 3 bases, J shed 0 bases, and the junction held 3 bases outside the gene matches. The germline CDR1 and CDR2 sequences are SGHRS and YFSETQ. The CDR3 length is 16 residues. This chain's CDR3 is CASSSGQGLAKNIQYF. The CDR3 nucleotides are TGCGCCAGCAGCTCGGGACAGGGGCTAGCCAAAAACATTCAGTACTTC.